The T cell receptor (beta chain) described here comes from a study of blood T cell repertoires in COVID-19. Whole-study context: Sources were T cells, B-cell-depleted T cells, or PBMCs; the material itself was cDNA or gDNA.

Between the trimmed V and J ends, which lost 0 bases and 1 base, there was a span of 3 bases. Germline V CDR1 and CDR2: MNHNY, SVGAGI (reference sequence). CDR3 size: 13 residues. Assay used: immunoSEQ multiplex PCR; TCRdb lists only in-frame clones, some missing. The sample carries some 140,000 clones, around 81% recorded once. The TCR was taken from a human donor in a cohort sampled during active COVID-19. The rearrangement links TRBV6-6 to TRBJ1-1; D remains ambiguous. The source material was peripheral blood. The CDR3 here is CASSYSRNTEAFF. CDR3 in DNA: TGTGCCAGCAGTTACTCGAGGAACACTGAAGCTTTCTTT.